The 3 T cell receptor beta chains below were found in one sample sequenced in a study of blood T cell repertoires in COVID-19. Method: immunoSEQ multiplex PCR; TCRdb's copy keeps in-frame clones and lacks some. The sample lists about 300,000 clones, about 90% seen once, with roughly 6% in the top ten. The specimen sequenced was peripheral blood. These receptors all stem from a woman in her fifties or sixties with COVID-19, enrolled during active disease.

The chain employs TRBV7-2 and TRBJ2-2; D possibly corresponds to TRBD1 (6 bases). Germline V CDR1 and CDR2: SGHTA, FQGNSA. Trimming removed 4 bases from V and 1 base from J, with 10 bases in between. The length of the CDR3 is 15 residues. This CDR3 reads CASSSGTLNTGELFF. In DNA, the CDR3 is TGTGCCAGCAGCTCCGGGACATTGAACACCGGGGAGCTGTTTTTT.

This clone showed up just a few times. The chain employs TRBV27 and TRBJ2-5; TRBD2 aligns across 7 bases. Germline V gene sequence: CDR1 MNHEY, CDR2 SMNVEV (reference sequence). V lost 2 bases, J lost 2 bases, and 11 bases stayed unmatched. There are 17 residues in the CDR3. CDR3 nucleotides: TGTGCCAGCAGTTTAATAGGAGGGAGGGATTTTCAAGAGACCCAGTACTTC. Translating gives CASSLIGGRDFQETQYF.

CDR3 residues: CASSPRVSGETQYF. The CDR3 DNA follows: TGTGCCAGCAGCCCCCGGGTGAGTGGAGAGACCCAGTACTTC. This chain connects TRBV11-1 to TRBJ2-5; D gene unclear. Trimming left V 5 bases short and J 4 bases short, with 14 bases between. The CDR3 is 14 residues long. Germline CDR1 reads SGHAT; CDR2 reads FQDESV (reference sequence).